Presented here are 17 T cell receptor beta chains from one specimen sequenced in a study of control samples from healthy donors and cancer patients. Assay used: immunoSEQ multiplex PCR; TCRdb lists only in-frame clones, some missing. The data hold 80,000 to 85,000 clones, with over 75% observed a single time. The sequenced sample consisted of blood. The receptors originated from a woman in her 50s in good health.

This clone was seen a few times. This rearrangement joins TRBV4-1 to TRBJ1-5, with D tentatively TRBD1 (6 bases). The CDR3 has 16 amino acids. The germline V gene encodes CDR1 MGHRA and CDR2 YSYEKL. V was shortened by 0 bases and J by 6 bases, with 15 bases between the two germline ends. The chain's CDR3 is CASSQEVAGAGQPQHF. Written as DNA, the CDR3 is TGCGCCAGCAGCCAAGAGGTAGCGGGGGCGGGTCAGCCCCAGCATTTT.

As to this clone: Other DNA sequences of this sample code for an identical CDR3. J is TRBJ1-1 and V is TRBV18; TRBD1 might be the D (6 bases). The CDR3 sequence is 13 residues long. From germline, CDR1 is KGHSH and CDR2 LQKENI. V gave up 3 bases and J gave up 1 base, with 6 bases separating them. The CDR3 sequence is CASSPGQNTEAFF. The CDR3 nucleotides read TGTGCCAGCTCACCGGGACAGAACACTGAAGCTTTCTTT. The complete variable domain, with remaining parts taken from reference TRBV18 and TRBJ1-1, reads NAGVMQNPRHLVRRRGQEARLRCSPMKGHSHVYWYRQLPEEGLKFMVYLQKENIIDESGMPKERFSAEFPKEGPSILRIQQVVRGDSAAYFCASSPGQNTEAFFGQGTRLTVV.

The CDR3 loop reads CASSKTAEAFF. The CDR3, as DNA: TGTGCCAGCAGCAAGACAGCAGAAGCTTTCTTT. The rearrangement links TRBV7-9 to TRBJ1-1; a possible D gene is TRBD1 (5 bases). Trimming stripped 5 bases from V and 8 bases from J, with 9 bases between. Germline V gene lookup returns CDR1 SEHNR and CDR2 FQNEAQ (reference sequence). The CDR3 contains 11 residues.

This clone was observed once. Since the CDR3 does not end with the conserved phenylalanine or tryptophan, this likely comes from a read error. The CDR3 coding sequence is TGTGCCAGCAAGACCCCAGAGACCCATTCACCCCTCCACTCT. This encodes CASKTPETHSPLHS. V gene TRBV27 combines with J gene TRBJ1-6, with D uncertain. This CDR3 comprises 14 residues. Trimming pared 7 bases from V and 8 bases from J, leaving 15 bases between. Germline V lookup: CDR1 MNHEY, CDR2 SMNVEV (reference sequence).

V is TRBV18 and J is TRBJ2-7; unclear D gene. The CDR3 is 12 amino acids. V lost 2 bases and J 5 bases, leaving 7 bases between the germline ends. Germline V gene lookup returns CDR1 KGHSH and CDR2 LQKENI. CDR3 residues: CASSPGSDEQYF. CDR3 bases: TGTGCCAGCTCACCAGGGTCCGACGAGCAGTACTTC.

The chain links TRBV2 to TRBJ1-5; a weak D match, TRBD1 (5 bases). This CDR3 has 15 residues. Germline V gene data show CDR1 as SNHLY and CDR2 as FYNNEI. The V end lost 3 bases, the J end lost 7 bases, and 16 bases lay between the germline ends. CDR3 nucleotides: TGTGCCAGCAGTGAGCTCCAGGGAGCGTACCAGCCCCAGCATTTT. Amino acid sequence: CASSELQGAYQPQHF.

V and J are TRBV5-6 and TRBJ1-6; D might be TRBD1 (5 bases). This CDR3 contains 16 residues. Per germline, CDR1 SGHDT and CDR2 YYEEEE. V lost 0 bases and J 8 bases, leaving 15 bases between the germline ends. CDR3 DNA sequence: TGTGCCAGCAGCTTGGGGGGCAGGCTAACATATTCACCCCTCCACTTT. Translating it yields CASSLGGRLTYSPLHF.

This clone was counted once. The V and J genes are TRBV5-4 and TRBJ1-1, with D unclear. Trimming cost V 3 bases and J 10 bases, with 19 bases left between them. Germline V gene sequence: CDR1 SGHNT, CDR2 YYREEE (reference sequence). The CDR3 totals 14 residues. For the CDR3, the DNA is TGTGCCAGCAGCTACACAGACGGTTTCGGAGGAGCTTTCTTT. This encodes CASSYTDGFGGAFF.

The V gene is TRBV5-4, the J gene TRBJ2-6, with 7 bases identical to TRBD1. V lost 6 bases and J lost 1; bases outside the gene matches: 7. Looked up from germline, CDR1 is SGHNT and CDR2 is YYREEE (reference sequence). This CDR3 has 16 residues. The CDR3 DNA reads as TGTGCCAGCACAGACAGGGTAGTGTCTGGGGCCAACGTCCTGACTTTC. Its protein is CASTDRVVSGANVLTF.

Only one count was recorded for this clone. V gene TRBV20-1 combines with J gene TRBJ1-2, with D uncertain. The CDR3 contains 11 residues. CDR1 is DFQATT, CDR2 SNEGSKA, per germline (reference sequence). In DNA form, the CDR3 reads TGCAGCTTTGTCCTCGTTGGTGGCTACACCTTC. Translation: CSFVLVGGYTF.

The chain recombines TRBV6-6 with TRBJ2-4; the D gene is possibly TRBD2 (6 bases). Germline lookup yields CDR1 MNHNY and CDR2 SVGAGI (reference sequence). V was cut by 6 bases and J by 4 bases, with 19 bases left in between. The CDR3 extends over 16 amino acids. The CDR3 loop is CASSQRVSGTKNIQYF. CDR3 in DNA: TGTGCCAGCAGCCAGAGGGTGTCGGGGACTAAAAACATTCAGTACTTC.

This clone was seen once. The chain recombines TRBV27 with TRBJ1-1; D possibly corresponds to TRBD1 (6 bases). V shed 6 bases and J shed 0 bases, with 11 bases lying between them. This CDR3 has 14 amino acids. The germline gives CDR1 MNHEY, CDR2 SMNVEV (reference sequence). CDR3 DNA: TGTGCCAGCAGACAGGACAGAATGAACACTGAAGCTTTCTTT. Its translation: CASRQDRMNTEAFF.

The rearrangement joins TRBV12-3 or TRBV12-4 to TRBJ2-4; tentative D call: TRBD2 (6 bases). The CDR3 extends over 12 amino acids. V was pared by 1 base and J by 15 bases, with 13 bases between. The CDR3 bases are TGTGCCAGCAGTTTAGGGGCAGGGACTCTGTACTTC. It specifies CASSLGAGTLYF.

The chain recombines TRBV11-3 with TRBJ2-5; 11 bases fit TRBD2. V was clipped by 4 bases and J by 5 bases; unmatched bases: 6. In germline, CDR1 is SGHNT, CDR2 YENEEA. CDR3 length: 15 amino acids. The chain's CDR3 is CASSSGTSGRETQYF. The CDR3 region has the DNA TGTGCCAGCAGCTCCGGGACTAGCGGTAGGGAGACCCAGTACTTC.

The CDR3 reads CAISAGTGYSYEQYF. CDR3 nucleotide sequence: TGTGCCATCAGCGCCGGGACAGGCTACTCCTACGAGCAGTACTTC. The chain links TRBV10-3 to TRBJ2-7; 8 bases align to TRBD1. The CDR3 loop spans 15 amino acids. Unmatched junction bases numbered 7, after V lost 6 bases and J lost 0 bases. The V gene's germline CDR1 is ENHRY and CDR2 SYGVKD.

The chain carries TRBV6-6 and TRBJ2-7; either TRBD1 or TRBD2 may supply D (5 bases each). CDR1 and CDR2 (germline): MNHNY, SVGAGI (reference sequence). V lost 10 bases, J lost 0 bases, and 13 bases lay in between. The CDR3 is 13 residues long. The CDR3 loop is CATRDGLSYEQYF. The CDR3 DNA sequence: TGTGCCACCCGGGACGGCCTCTCCTACGAGCAGTACTTC.

V usage is TRBV5-8 and J usage is TRBJ1-2, with TRBD1 identical over 8 bases. The CDR3 runs 14 residues. CDR1 and CDR2 from the germline V gene are SGHTS and YDEGEE. After removal of 4 bases from V and 3 bases from J, the junction contained 5 bases not matched to a gene. The DNA of the CDR3 is TGTGCCAGCAGCGAGGACAGGGAATACTATGGCTACACCTTC. Translated, it gives CASSEDREYYGYTF.